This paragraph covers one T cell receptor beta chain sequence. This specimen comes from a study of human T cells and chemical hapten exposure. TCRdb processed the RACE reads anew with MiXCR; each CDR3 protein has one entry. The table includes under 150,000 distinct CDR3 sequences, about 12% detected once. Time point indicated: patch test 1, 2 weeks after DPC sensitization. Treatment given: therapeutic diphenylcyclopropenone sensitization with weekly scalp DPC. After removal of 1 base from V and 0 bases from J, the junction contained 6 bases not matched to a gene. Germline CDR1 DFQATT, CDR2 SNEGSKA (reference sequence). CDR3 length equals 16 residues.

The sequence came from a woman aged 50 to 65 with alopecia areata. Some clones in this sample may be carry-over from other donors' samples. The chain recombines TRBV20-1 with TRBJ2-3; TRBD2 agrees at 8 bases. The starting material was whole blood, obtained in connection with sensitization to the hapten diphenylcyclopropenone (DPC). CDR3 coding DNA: TGCAGTGCTAGAGGTAGAGCGGGAGTGAGCACAGATACGCAGTATTTT. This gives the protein CSARGRAGVSTDTQYF.